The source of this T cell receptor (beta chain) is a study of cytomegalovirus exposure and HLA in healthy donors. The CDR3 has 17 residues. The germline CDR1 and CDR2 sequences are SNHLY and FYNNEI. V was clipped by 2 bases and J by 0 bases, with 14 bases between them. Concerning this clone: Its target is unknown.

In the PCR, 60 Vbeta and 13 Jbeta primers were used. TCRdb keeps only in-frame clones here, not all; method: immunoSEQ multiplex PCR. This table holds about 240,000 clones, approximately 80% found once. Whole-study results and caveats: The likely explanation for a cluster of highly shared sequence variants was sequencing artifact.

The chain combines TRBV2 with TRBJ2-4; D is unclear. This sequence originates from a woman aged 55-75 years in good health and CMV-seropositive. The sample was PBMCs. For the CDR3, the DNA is TGTGCCAGCAGTGAAATGTTCGCCAGGATAGCCAAAAACATTCAGTACTTC. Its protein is CASSEMFARIAKNIQYF.